A single sample is the source of the 23 T cell receptor beta chains below, sequenced in a study of control samples from healthy donors and cancer patients. Sequencing was performed with immunoSEQ multiplex PCR; in TCRdb, only in-frame clones are kept and a portion is missing. The sample lists under 150,000 clones, nearly 90% occurring once. The sequenced material came from PBMCs. These receptors all come from a man in his fifties with head and neck cancer.

V is TRBV7-9 and J is TRBJ1-1; D is undetermined. This CDR3 comprises 13 residues. Trimming removed 4 bases at V and 0 bases at J, with 6 bases between. From germline, CDR1 is SEHNR and CDR2 FQNEAQ (reference sequence). CDR3 nucleotides: TGTGCCAGCAGCTCTGTGATGAACACTGAAGCTTTCTTT. It yields the protein CASSSVMNTEAFF.

This clone was recorded once. The V call is TRBV27, the J call TRBJ1-2; D is ambiguous. This CDR3 is built from 14 residues. Trimming took 2 bases from V and 8 from J, leaving 15 bases between them. Germline assignment: CDR1 MNHEY and CDR2 SMNVEV (reference sequence). The CDR3 loop is CASSLRNRAGGYTF. In DNA form, the CDR3 reads TGTGCCAGCAGTTTACGAAACAGAGCTGGAGGCTACACCTTC.

The rearrangement links TRBV29-1 to TRBJ2-5; D unclear. The CDR3 sequence is 14 residues long. V dropped 2 bases and J dropped 4 bases, with 14 bases sitting between them. CDR1 is SQVTM and CDR2 is ANQGSEA in the germline V gene. The CDR3 nucleotides read TGCAGCGTTGAATCTAATTGGGCAAGAGAGACCCAGTACTTC. Amino acid sequence: CSVESNWARETQYF.

The chain couples TRBV19 to TRBJ2-7; D not certain. The germline CDR1 and CDR2 sequences are LNHDA and SQIVND (reference sequence). The CDR3 runs to 15 residues. Trimming shortened V by 5 bases and J by 2 bases, and 16 bases separated the two germline ends. The CDR3 sequence: CASSYGLGPTYEQYF. The DNA for the CDR3 is TGTGCCAGTAGTTATGGATTAGGACCCACCTACGAGCAGTACTTC.

The V call is TRBV7-6, the J call TRBJ2-7; D gene unclear. The length of the CDR3 is 15 residues. CDR1 SGHVS and CDR2 FNYEAQ come from the germline V gene. Trimming took 4 bases from V and 0 from J, leaving 13 bases between them. CDR3 sequence: CASSYTSGDSYEQYF. CDR3 sequence (DNA): TGTGCCAGCAGCTACACAAGTGGGGACTCCTACGAGCAGTACTTC.

The chain links TRBV30 to TRBJ2-3; D ambiguous. With 4 bases removed from V and 7 bases from J, the gap between germline ends came to 15 bases. Germline V gene lookup returns CDR1 GTSNPN and CDR2 SVGIG (reference sequence). The length of the CDR3 is 13 residues. Written as DNA, the CDR3 is TGTGCCTGGAAGTTTGATGGTGGAAATACGCAGTATTTT. This translates into CAWKFDGGNTQYF.

The chain recombines TRBV5-1 with TRBJ2-7; D ambiguous. This CDR3 has 14 amino acids. Germline CDR1 and CDR2: SGHRS and YFSETQ. Trimming pared 2 bases from V and 4 bases from J, leaving 13 bases between. CDR3 bases: TGCGCCAGCAGCTTATCCGGCACTCCATACGAGCAGTACTTC. Translation gives CASSLSGTPYEQYF.

This chain joins TRBV6-4 and TRBJ1-2; unclear D gene. The CDR3 runs to 13 residues. CDR1 and CDR2 from the germline V gene are MRHNA and SNTAGT. V was cut by 8 bases and J by 4 bases, with 14 bases left in between. CDR3 amino acids: CASRPSGTYGYTF. In DNA form, the CDR3 reads TGTGCCAGCCGACCGTCCGGCACCTATGGCTACACCTTC.

This rearrangement joins TRBV12-3 or TRBV12-4 to TRBJ1-2; no clear D gene. Trimming took 4 bases from V and 3 from J, leaving 9 bases between them. The CDR3 consists of 13 residues. The CDR3 DNA follows: TGTGCCAGCAGTTCTGGTCGGGACTATGGCTACACCTTC. This encodes CASSSGRDYGYTF.

The chain joins TRBV28 to TRBJ1-2; D possibly corresponds to TRBD1 (5 bases). Germline assignment: CDR1 MDHEN and CDR2 SYDVKM. The V end lost 3 bases, the J end lost 4 bases, and 15 bases lay between the germline ends. The CDR3 is made up of 15 amino acids. The chain's CDR3 is CASSFSPDRPYGYTF. CDR3 coding DNA: TGTGCCAGCAGTTTTTCCCCCGACAGACCCTATGGCTACACCTTC.

The chain employs TRBV11-2 and TRBJ2-7; a possible D gene is TRBD1 (8 bases). Germline V CDR1 and CDR2: SGHAT, FQNNGV. V lost 0 bases and J 6 bases, leaving 15 bases between the germline ends. The CDR3 is 15 residues long. Written as DNA, the CDR3 is TGTGCCAGCAGCTTAGATCCCCACAGGGGGGGCGAGCAGTACTTC. It translates to CASSLDPHRGGEQYF.

The rearrangement joins TRBV28 to TRBJ2-1; the match to TRBD2 covers 11 bases. CDR1 MDHEN and CDR2 SYDVKM come from the germline V gene. Germline trimming cut 2 bases from V and 5 bases from J; bases unmatched to any gene: 2. CDR3 length equals 15 residues. CDR3 sequence reads: CASSLVAGGHNEQFF. The CDR3 DNA is TGTGCCAGCAGTTTAGTAGCGGGAGGGCACAATGAGCAGTTCTTC.

Written as DNA, the CDR3 is TGTGCCAGCAGCGGTCCCGGGACATTGGGCTCGGAGCAGTACTTC. Translated, it gives CASSGPGTLGSEQYF. The gene calls are TRBV7-2 and TRBJ2-7; D perhaps matches TRBD1 (6 bases). The V end was cut by 5 bases, the J end by 7 bases, with 21 bases between. Per germline, CDR1 SGHTA and CDR2 FQGNSA. The CDR3 runs to 15 residues. Variable domain in full (rest from reference TRBV7-2 and TRBJ2-7): GAGVSQSPSNKVTEKGKDVELRCDPISGHTALYWYRQSLGQGLEFLIYFQGNSAPDKSGLPSDRFSAERTGGSVSTLTIQRTQQEDSAVYLCASSGPGTLGSEQYFGPGTRLTVT.

The chain has TRBV19 and TRBJ1-1; no clear D. The CDR3 extends over 14 amino acids. The V gene's germline CDR1 is LNHDA and CDR2 SQIVND (reference sequence). V was cut by 6 bases and J by 3 bases, with 14 bases left in between. The CDR3 sequence is CASRTISRDTEAFF. For the CDR3, the DNA is TGTGCCAGTAGAACCATCAGTCGGGACACTGAAGCTTTCTTT.

The chain employs TRBV5-4 and TRBJ1-1; D might be TRBD1 (5 bases). The CDR3 consists of 15 residues. The V and J ends lost 3 bases and 0 bases respectively, with 12 bases between them. Germline V gene lookup returns CDR1 SGHNT and CDR2 YYREEE (reference sequence). Here the CDR3 DNA reads TGTGCCAGCAGCTCTCCGACAGAGCTGAACACTGAAGCTTTCTTT. Protein: CASSSPTELNTEAFF.

Here the CDR3 reads CASSYGDTSDEKLFF. CDR3 nucleotides: TGTGCCAGCAGTTACGGGGACACATCGGATGAAAAACTGTTTTTT. V usage is TRBV6-5 and J usage is TRBJ1-4, with D perhaps TRBD1 (6 bases). The CDR3 runs to 15 residues. The V end lost 2 bases, the J end lost 6 bases, and 13 bases lay between the germline ends. Germline V gene lookup returns CDR1 MNHEY and CDR2 SVGAGI.

The rearrangement joins TRBV10-1 to TRBJ2-1; 7 positions agree with TRBD2. Germline CDR1 WNHNN, CDR2 SYGVQD (reference sequence). Trimming at V came to 2 bases and at J to 1 base, leaving 11 bases not matched to a gene. CDR3 length: 18 residues. DNA of the CDR3: TGCGCCAGCAGTGAGGGGCGGGGGTTTGGTGGATCCTACAATGAGCAGTTCTTC. Translated, it gives CASSEGRGFGGSYNEQFF.

V and J are TRBV6-5 and TRBJ1-1, with D maybe TRBD1 (5 bases). Germline-derived CDR1 and CDR2 are MNHEY and SVGAGI. This CDR3 region has 13 residues. V gave up 0 bases and J gave up 8 bases, with 10 bases separating them. CDR3 bases: TGTGCCAGCAGTTACTCGGCAGGGCCGGAAGCTTTCTTT. Translation: CASSYSAGPEAFF.

The chain is built from TRBV18 and TRBJ2-1, with D possibly matching TRBD1 (6 bases). The CDR3 is made up of 17 amino acids. V lost 2 bases and J lost 5, with 19 bases in between. Germline CDR1 KGHSH, CDR2 LQKENI. The CDR3 DNA is TGTGCCAGCTCACCAAATCAGGCCTCGGACAGACACAATGAGCAGTTCTTC. Translated: CASSPNQASDRHNEQFF.

J is TRBJ1-2 and V is TRBV6-6; 9 nucleotides align to TRBD1. The CDR3 spans 15 residues. The V gene end was trimmed by 5 bases and the J gene end by 4 bases; junction bases not matched to a gene: 8. Germline assignment: CDR1 MNHNY and CDR2 SVGAGI (reference sequence). The CDR3 sequence: CASSPRTGVGYGYTF. Written as DNA, the CDR3 is TGTGCCAGCAGTCCTCGGACAGGGGTCGGCTATGGCTACACCTTC.

The gene calls are TRBV2 and TRBJ2-6; D is undetermined. CDR1 is SNHLY and CDR2 is FYNNEI in the germline V gene. There are 15 residues in the CDR3. Trimming left V 6 bases short and J 2 bases short, with 11 bases between. The CDR3 is CASSQVSTGANVLTF. The CDR3 coding sequence is TGTGCCAGCAGCCAGGTCAGCACTGGGGCCAACGTCCTGACTTTC.

The rearrangement joins TRBV5-8 to TRBJ2-3; the match to TRBD2 covers 8 bases. J gave up 2 bases and V 4 bases, and 6 bases lay outside the gene matches. The CDR3 length is 15 residues. In germline, CDR1 is SGHTS, CDR2 YDEGEE. The CDR3 DNA follows: TGTGCCAGCAGCCTCTTAGCGGGAACCACAGATACGCAGTATTTT. Protein product: CASSLLAGTTDTQYF.

V is TRBV6-6 and J is TRBJ1-5, with 8 bases matching TRBD1. CDR1 MNHNY and CDR2 SVGAGI come from the germline V gene (reference sequence). The V and J ends lost 2 bases and 7 bases, in that order; junction bases with no gene match: 4. The CDR3 spans 14 residues. CDR3 DNA sequence: TGTGCCAGCAGTTACGGGACAGGAGCCCAGCCCCAGCATTTT. Translating it yields CASSYGTGAQPQHF.